The T cell receptor (beta chain) under discussion was sequenced for a study of stem cell transplantation in POMP-related autoinflammatory disease. About the study: Impaired MHC class I-dependent CD8+ differentiation was hypothesized from defective thymoproteasomes.

Trimming left V 8 bases short and J 0 bases short, with 6 bases between. Per the germline V gene, CDR1 is SEHNR and CDR2 is FQNEAQ (reference sequence). This CDR3 region has 12 residues. About this clone itself: The antigen is undetermined.

Study results and limitations: Across all analyzed T-cell subsets, patients with PRAID tended toward reduced diversity and increased clonality. Fewer unique TRB V-J gene pairings were identified in patients with PRAID.

Here immunoSEQ multiplex PCR was the method, and the copy in TCRdb shows in-frame clones only, minus some. The sample includes 11,000 or so clones, more than 75% of them seen just once. This receptor was obtained from a human donor with POMP-related autoinflammation and immune dysregulation (PRAID). The sequencing here drew on CD8+ T cells from PBMCs, taken before stem cell transplantation. The chain has TRBV7-9 and TRBJ2-3; D remains ambiguous. The chain's CDR3 is CASDPSTDTQYF. The CDR3 bases are TGTGCCAGCGACCCTAGCACAGATACGCAGTATTTT. Full variable domain (remainder filled in from reference TRBV7-9 and TRBJ2-3): DTGVSQNPRHKITKRGQNVTFRCDPISEHNRLYWYRQTLGQGPEFLTYFQNEAQLEKSRLLSDRFSAERPKGSFSTLEIQRTEQGDSAMYLCASDPSTDTQYFGPGTRLTVL.